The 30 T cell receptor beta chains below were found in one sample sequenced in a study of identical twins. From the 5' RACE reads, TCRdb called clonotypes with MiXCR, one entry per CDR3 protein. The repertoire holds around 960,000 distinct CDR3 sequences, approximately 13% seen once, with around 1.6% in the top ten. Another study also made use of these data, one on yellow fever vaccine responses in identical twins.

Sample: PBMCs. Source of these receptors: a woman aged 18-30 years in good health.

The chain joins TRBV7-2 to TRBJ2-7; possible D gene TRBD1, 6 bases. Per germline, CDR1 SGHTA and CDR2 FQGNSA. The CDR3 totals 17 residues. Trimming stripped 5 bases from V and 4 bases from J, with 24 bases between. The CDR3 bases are TGTGCCAGCAGCCCCCCGCCGACAGGAGGTAGACGGTACGAGCAGTACGTC. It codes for CASSPPPTGGRRYEQYV.

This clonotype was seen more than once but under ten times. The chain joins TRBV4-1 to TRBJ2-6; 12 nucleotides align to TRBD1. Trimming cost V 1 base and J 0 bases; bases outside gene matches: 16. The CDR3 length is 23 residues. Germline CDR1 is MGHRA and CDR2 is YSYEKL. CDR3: CASSQVRWGQGASGGSGANVLTF. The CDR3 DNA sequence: TGCGCCAGCAGCCAAGTCCGATGGGGACAGGGGGCCTCAGGGGGCTCTGGGGCCAACGTCCTGACTTTC.

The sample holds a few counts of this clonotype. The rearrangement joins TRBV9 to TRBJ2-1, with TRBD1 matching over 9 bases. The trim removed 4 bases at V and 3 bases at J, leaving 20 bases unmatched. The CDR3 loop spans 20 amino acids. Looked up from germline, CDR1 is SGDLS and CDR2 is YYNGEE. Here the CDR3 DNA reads TGTGCCAGCAGCACAGGAGTGGGACAGGGCAAAACGGTCCACTACAATGAGCAGTTCTTC. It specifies CASSTGVGQGKTVHYNEQFF.

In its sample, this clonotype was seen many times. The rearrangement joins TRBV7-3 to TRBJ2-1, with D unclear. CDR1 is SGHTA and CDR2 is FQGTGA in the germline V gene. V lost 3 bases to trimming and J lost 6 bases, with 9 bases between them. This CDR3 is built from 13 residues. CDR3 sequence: CASSFVASNEQFF. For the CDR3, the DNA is TGTGCCAGCAGCTTTGTAGCCTCCAATGAGCAGTTCTTC.

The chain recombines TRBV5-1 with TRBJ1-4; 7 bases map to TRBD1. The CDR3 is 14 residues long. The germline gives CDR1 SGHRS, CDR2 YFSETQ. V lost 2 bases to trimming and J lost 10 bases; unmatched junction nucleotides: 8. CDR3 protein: CASSFITGDGKLFF. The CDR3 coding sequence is TGCGCCAGCAGCTTTATAACAGGGGACGGAAAACTGTTTTTT.

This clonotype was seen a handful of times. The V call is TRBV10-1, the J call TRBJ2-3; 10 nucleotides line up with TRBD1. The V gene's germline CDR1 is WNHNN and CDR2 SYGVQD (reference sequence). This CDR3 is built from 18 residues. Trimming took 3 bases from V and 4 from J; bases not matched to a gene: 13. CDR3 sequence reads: CASSDIRDRGFLADTQYF. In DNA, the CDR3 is TGCGCCAGCAGTGATATAAGGGACAGGGGATTTTTAGCAGATACGCAGTATTTT.

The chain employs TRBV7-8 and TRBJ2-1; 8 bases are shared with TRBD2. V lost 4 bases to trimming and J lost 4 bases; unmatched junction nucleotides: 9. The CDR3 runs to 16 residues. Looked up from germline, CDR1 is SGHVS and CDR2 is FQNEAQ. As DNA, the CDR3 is TGTGCCAGCAGCTCCCACCGACTAGCGAAATACAATGAGCAGTTCTTC. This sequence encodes CASSSHRLAKYNEQFF.

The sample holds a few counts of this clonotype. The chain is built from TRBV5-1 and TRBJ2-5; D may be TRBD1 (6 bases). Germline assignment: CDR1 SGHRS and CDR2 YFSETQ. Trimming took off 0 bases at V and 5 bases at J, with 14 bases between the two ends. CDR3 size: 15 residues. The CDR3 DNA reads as TGCGCCAGCAGCTTGGGGCAGGGGAGCCGGGAGACCCAGTACTTC. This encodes CASSLGQGSRETQYF.

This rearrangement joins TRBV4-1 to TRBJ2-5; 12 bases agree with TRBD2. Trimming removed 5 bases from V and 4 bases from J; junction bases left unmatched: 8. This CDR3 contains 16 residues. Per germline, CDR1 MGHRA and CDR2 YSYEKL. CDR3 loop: CASSSRLAGVRETQYF. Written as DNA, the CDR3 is TGCGCCAGCAGCTCCCGACTAGCGGGAGTAAGAGAGACCCAGTACTTC.

CDR3 protein: CASSSNWDTQYF. Here the CDR3 DNA reads TGTGCCAGCAGCTCAAACTGGGATACGCAGTATTTT. The chain carries TRBV12-3 or TRBV12-4 and TRBJ2-3; D is unclear. With 6 bases removed from V and 6 bases from J, the gap between germline ends came to 10 bases. The CDR3 totals 12 residues.

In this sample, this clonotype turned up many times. The CDR3 here is CASSMSRQGINEQFF. CDR3 bases: TGTGCCAGTAGTATGTCTAGACAGGGGATAAATGAGCAGTTCTTC. This chain joins TRBV19 and TRBJ2-1; 8 bases align to TRBD1. Germline CDR1 LNHDA, CDR2 SQIVND (reference sequence). The CDR3 has 15 amino acids. Trimming took 3 bases from V and 7 from J; bases not matched to a gene: 8. The variable domain in full, with the rest retrieved from reference TRBV19 and TRBJ2-1, is DGGITQSPKYLFRKEGQNVTLSCEQNLNHDAMYWYRQDPGQGLRLIYYSQIVNDFQKGDIAEGYSVSREKKESFPLTVTSAQKNPTAFYLCASSMSRQGINEQFFGPGTRLTVL.

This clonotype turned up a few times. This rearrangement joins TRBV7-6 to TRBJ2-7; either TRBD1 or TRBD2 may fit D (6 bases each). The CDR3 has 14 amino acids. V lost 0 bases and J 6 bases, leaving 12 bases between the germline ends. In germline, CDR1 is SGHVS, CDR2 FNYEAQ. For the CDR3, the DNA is TGTGCCAGCAGCTTAGCACAGGGAGGTTCCGAGCAGTACTTC. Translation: CASSLAQGGSEQYF.

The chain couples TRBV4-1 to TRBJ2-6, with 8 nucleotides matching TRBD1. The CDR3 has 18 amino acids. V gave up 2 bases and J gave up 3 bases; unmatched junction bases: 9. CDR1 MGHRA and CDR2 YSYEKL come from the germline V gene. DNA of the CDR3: TGCGCCAGCAGCCAAAGCTTCAGGGGGCGAAGTGGGGCCAACGTCCTGACTTTC. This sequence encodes CASSQSFRGRSGANVLTF.

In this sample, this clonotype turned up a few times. CDR3 nucleotides: TGCAGTGCTGACAGGGGGCAGACCCAGTACTTC. Its protein is CSADRGQTQYF. This chain connects TRBV20-1 to TRBJ2-5; 10 bases fit TRBD1. CDR3 size: 11 residues. V was pared by 5 bases and J by 6 bases, with 0 bases of the junction left unmatched. Germline V gene lookup returns CDR1 DFQATT and CDR2 SNEGSKA (reference sequence).

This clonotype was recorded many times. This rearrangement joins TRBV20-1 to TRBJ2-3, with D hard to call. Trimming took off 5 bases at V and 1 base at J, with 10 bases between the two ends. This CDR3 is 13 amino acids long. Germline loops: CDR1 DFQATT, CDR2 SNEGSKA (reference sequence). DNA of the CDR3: TGCAGTGCTGCGCTGGCGGGCACAGATACGCAGTATTTT. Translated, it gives CSAALAGTDTQYF.

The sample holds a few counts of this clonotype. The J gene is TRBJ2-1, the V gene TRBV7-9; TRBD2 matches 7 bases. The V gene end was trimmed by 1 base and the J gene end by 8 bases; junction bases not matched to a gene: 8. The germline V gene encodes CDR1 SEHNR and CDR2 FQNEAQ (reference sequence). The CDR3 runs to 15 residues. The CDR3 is CASSLVQRGEDEQFF. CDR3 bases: TGTGCCAGCAGCTTAGTCCAGCGGGGCGAGGATGAGCAGTTCTTC. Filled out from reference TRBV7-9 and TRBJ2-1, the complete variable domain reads DTGVSQNPRHKITKRGQNVTFRCDPISEHNRLYWYRQTLGQGPEFLTYFQNEAQLEKSRLLSDRFSAERPKGSFSTLEIQRTEQGDSAMYLCASSLVQRGEDEQFFGPGTRLTVL.

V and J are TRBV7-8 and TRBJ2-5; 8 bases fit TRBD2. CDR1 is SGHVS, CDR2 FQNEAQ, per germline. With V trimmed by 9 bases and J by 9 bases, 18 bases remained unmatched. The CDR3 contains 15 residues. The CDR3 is CASISETSRGGAQYF. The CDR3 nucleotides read TGTGCCAGTATCTCAGAGACTAGCCGGGGGGGGGCCCAGTACTTC.

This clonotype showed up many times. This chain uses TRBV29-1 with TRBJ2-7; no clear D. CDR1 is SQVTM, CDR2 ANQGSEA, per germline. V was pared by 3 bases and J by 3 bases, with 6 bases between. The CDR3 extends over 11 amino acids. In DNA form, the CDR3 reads TGCAGCGTTGACAAAGGCTACGAGCAGTACTTC. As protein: CSVDKGYEQYF.

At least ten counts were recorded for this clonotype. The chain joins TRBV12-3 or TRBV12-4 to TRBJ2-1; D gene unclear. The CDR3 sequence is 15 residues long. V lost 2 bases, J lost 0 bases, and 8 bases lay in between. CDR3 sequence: CASSLRVSSYNEQFF. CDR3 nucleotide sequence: TGTGCCAGCAGTTTACGGGTGAGCTCCTACAATGAGCAGTTCTTC.

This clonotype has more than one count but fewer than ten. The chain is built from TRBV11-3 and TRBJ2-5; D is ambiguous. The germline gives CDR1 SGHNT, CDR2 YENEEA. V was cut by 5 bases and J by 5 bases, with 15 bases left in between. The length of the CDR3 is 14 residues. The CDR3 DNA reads TGTGCCAGCAGCCCCCAAGGCGGCTCGGAGACCCAGTACTTC. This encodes CASSPQGGSETQYF.

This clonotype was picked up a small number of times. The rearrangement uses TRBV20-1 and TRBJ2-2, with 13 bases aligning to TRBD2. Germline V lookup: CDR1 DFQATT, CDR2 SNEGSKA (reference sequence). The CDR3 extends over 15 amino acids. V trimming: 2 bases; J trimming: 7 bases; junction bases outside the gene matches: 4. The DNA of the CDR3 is TGCAGTGCTAGAACCGGACTAGCGGGGGTCGGGGAGCTGTTTTTT. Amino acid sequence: CSARTGLAGVGELFF.

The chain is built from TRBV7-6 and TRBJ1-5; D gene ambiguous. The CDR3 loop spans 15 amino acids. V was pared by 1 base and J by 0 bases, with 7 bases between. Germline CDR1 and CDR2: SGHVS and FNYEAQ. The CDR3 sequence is CASSLVRASNQPQHF. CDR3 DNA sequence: TGTGCCAGCAGCTTAGTGAGGGCTAGCAATCAGCCCCAGCATTTT.

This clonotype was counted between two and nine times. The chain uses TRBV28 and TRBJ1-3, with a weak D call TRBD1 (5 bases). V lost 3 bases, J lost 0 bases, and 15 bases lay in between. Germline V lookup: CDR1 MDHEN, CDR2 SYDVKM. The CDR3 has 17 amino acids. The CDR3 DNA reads TGTGCCAGCAGTTTGATTCAGGACAAACTCTCTGGAAACACCATATATTTT. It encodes CASSLIQDKLSGNTIYF.

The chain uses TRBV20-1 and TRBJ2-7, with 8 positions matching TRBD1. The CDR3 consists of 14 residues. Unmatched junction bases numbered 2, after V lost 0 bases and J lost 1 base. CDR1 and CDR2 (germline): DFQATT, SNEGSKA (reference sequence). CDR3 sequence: CSAREGTGSYEQYV. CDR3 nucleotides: TGCAGTGCTAGAGAAGGGACAGGTTCCTACGAGCAGTACGTC.

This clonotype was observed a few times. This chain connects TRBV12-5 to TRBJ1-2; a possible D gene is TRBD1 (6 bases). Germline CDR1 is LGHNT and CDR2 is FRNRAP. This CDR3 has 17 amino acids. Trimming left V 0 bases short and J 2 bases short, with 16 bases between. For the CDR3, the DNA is TGTGCTAGTGGTTTGGTAGGGGACCAGGACAGAAACTATGGCTACACCTTC. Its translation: CASGLVGDQDRNYGYTF.

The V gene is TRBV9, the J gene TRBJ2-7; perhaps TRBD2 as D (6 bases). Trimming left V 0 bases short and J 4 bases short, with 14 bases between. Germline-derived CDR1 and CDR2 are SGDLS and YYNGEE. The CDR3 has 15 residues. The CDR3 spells CASSVEGTPNYEQYF. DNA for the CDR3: TGTGCCAGCAGCGTAGAAGGGACTCCAAATTACGAGCAGTACTTC.

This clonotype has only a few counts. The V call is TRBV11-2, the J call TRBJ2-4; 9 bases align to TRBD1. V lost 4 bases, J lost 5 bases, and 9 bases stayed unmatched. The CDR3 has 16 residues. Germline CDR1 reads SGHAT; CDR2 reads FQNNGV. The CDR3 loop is CASSSRGWTGENIQYF. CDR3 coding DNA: TGTGCCAGCAGCTCAAGGGGATGGACAGGGGAAAACATTCAGTACTTC.

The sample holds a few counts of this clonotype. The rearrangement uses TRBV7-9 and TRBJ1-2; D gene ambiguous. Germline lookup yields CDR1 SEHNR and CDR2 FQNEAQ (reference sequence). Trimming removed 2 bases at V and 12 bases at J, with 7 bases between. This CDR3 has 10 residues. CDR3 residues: CASSLQVDTF. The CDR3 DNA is TGTGCCAGCAGCTTACAGGTGGACACCTTC.

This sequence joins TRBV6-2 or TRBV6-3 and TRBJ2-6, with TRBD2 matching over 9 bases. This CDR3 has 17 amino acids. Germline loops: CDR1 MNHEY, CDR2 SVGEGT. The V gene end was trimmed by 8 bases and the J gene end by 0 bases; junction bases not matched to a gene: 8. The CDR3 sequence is CASSFTSGRSGANVLTF. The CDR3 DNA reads TGTGCCAGCTCATTCACTAGCGGGCGCTCTGGGGCCAACGTCCTGACTTTC.

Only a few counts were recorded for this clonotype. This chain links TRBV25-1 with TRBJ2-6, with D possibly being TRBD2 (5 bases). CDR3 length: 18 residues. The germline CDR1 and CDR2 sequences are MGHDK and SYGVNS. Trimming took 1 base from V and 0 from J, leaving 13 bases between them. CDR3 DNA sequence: TGTGCCAGCAGTGAATTGAGGGAAATGAGCTCTGGGGCCAACGTCCTGACTTTC. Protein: CASSELREMSSGANVLTF.